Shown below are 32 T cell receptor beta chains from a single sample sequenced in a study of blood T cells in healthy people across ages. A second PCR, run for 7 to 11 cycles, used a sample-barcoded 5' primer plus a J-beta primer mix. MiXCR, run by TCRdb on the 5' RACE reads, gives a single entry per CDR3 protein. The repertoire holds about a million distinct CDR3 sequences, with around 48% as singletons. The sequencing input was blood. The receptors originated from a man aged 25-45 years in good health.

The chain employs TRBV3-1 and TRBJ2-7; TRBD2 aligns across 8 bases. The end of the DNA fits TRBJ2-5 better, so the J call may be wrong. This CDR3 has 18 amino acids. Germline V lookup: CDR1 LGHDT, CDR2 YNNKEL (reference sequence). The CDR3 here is CASSQGYLAGGFGETQYF. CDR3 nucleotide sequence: TGTGCCAGCAGCCAAGGGTACTTGGCGGGGGGCTTCGGGGAGACCCAGTACTTC.

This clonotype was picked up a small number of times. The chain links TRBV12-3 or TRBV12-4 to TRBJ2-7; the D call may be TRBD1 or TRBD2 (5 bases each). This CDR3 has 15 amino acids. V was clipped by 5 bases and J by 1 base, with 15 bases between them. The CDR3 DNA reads TGTGCCAGCAGTCCGGGGACGGTTAAATCCTACGAGCAGTACTTC. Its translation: CASSPGTVKSYEQYF.

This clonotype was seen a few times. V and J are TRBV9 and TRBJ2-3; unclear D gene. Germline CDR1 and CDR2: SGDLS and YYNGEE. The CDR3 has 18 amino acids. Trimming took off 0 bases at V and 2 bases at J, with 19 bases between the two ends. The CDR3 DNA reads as TGTGCCAGCAGCGTAGGTCCCCGGAGTGTCGTAAACACAGATACGCAGTATTTT. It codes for CASSVGPRSVVNTDTQYF.

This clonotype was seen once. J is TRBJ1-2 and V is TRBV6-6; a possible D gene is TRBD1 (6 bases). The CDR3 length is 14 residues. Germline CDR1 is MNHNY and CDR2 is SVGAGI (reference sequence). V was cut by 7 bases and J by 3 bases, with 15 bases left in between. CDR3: CASTPEGGYYGYTF. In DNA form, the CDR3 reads TGTGCCAGCACGCCCGAGGGGGGTTACTATGGCTACACCTTC.

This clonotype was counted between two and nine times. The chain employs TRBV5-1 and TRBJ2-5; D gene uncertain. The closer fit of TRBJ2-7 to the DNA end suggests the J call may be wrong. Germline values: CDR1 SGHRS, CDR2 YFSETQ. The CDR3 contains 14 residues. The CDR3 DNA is TGCGCCAGCAGCTTGGTCCCCCCCGCGAACGAGCAGTACTTC. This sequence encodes CASSLVPPANEQYF.

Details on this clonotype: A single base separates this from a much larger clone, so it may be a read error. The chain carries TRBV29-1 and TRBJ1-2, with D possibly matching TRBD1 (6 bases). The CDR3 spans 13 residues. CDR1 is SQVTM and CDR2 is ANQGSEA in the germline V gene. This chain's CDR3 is CSATDRRNYGHTF. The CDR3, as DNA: TGCAGCGCAACGGACAGACGAAACTATGGCCACACCTTC.

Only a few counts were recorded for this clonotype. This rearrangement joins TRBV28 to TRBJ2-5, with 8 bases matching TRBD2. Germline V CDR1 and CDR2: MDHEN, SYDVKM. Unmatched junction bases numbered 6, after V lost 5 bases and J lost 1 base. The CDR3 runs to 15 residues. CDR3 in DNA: TGTGCCAGCAGTCCCTCAGGGACTAGCCAAGAGACCCAGTACTTC. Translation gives CASSPSGTSQETQYF. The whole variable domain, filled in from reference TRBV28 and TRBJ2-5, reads DVKVTQSSRYLVKRTGEKVFLECVQDMDHENMFWYRQDPGLGLRLIYFSYDVKMKEKGDIPEGYSVSREKKERFSLILESASTNQTSMYLCASSPSGTSQETQYFGPGTRLLVL.

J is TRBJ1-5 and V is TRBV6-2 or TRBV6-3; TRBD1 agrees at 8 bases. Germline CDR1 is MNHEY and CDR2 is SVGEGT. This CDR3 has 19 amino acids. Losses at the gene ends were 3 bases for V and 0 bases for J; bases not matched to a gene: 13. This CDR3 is CASSYHSRQGRFSNQPQHF. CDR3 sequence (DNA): TGTGCCAGCAGTTATCACTCCCGACAGGGGCGTTTTAGCAATCAGCCCCAGCATTTT.

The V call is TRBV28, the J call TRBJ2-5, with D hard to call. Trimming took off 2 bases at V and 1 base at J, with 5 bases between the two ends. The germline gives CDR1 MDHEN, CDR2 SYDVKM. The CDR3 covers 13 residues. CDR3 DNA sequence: TGTGCCAGCAGTTTACAGCTCCAAGAGACCCAGTACTTC. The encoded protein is CASSLQLQETQYF.

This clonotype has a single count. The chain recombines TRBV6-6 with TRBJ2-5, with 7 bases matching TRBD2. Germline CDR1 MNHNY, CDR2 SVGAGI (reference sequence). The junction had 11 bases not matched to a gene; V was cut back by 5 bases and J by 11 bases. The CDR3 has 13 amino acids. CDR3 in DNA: TGTGCCAGCAGTCCGACTAGCTGGCATGAGCAGTACTTC. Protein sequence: CASSPTSWHEQYF.

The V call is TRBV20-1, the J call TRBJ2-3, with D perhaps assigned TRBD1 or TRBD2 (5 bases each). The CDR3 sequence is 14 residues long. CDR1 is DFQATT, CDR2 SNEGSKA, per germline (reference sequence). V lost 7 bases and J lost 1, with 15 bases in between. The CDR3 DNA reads TGCAGTGTTAGGAGAGGGGATGGCACAGATACGCAGTATTTT. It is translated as CSVRRGDGTDTQYF.

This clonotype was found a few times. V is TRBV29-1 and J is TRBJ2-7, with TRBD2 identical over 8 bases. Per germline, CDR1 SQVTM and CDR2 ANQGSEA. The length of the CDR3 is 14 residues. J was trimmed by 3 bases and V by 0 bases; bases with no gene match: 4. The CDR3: CSVEDPGGLYEQYF. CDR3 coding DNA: TGCAGCGTTGAAGACCCGGGGGGGCTCTACGAGCAGTACTTC.

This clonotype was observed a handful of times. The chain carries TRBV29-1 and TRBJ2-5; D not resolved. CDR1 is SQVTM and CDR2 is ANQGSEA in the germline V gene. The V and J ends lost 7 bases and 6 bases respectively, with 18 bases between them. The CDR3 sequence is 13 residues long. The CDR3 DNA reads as TGCAGCGCCCGAAGGCAGTTGGCCCAGACCCAGTACTTC. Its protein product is CSARRQLAQTQYF.

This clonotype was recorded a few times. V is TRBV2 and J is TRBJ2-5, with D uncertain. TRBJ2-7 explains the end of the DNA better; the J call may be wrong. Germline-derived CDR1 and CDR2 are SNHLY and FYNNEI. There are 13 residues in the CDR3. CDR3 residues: CASSEGPFTEQYF. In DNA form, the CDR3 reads TGTGCCAGCAGTGAAGGGCCTTTTACCGAGCAGTACTTC.

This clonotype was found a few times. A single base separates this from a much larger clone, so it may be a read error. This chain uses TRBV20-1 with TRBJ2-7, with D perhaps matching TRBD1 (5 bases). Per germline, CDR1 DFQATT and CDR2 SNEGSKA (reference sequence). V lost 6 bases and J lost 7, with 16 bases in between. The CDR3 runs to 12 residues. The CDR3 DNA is TGCAGTGCATATACAGGCCCAAATGAGCAGTACTTC. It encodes CSAYTGPNEQYF.

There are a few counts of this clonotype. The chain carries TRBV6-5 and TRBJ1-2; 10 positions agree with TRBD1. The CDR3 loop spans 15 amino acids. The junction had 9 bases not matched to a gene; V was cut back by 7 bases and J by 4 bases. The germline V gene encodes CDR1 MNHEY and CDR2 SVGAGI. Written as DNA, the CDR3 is TGTGCCAGCAAACCGGGACAGGGGAGCGGCTATGGCTACACCTTC. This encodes CASKPGQGSGYGYTF.

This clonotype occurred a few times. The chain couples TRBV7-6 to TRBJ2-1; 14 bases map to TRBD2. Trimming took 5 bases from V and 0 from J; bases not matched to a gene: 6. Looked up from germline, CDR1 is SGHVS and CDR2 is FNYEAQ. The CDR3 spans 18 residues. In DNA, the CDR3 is TGTGCCAGCAGCCGGACTAGCGGGGGGCCGAGCTCCTACAATGAGCAGTTCTTC. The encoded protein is CASSRTSGGPSSYNEQFF.

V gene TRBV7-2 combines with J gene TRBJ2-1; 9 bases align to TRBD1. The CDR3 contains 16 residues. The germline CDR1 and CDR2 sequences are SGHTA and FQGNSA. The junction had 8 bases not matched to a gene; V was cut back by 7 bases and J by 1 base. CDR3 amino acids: CASTLRDRVSYNEQFF. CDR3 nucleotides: TGTGCCAGCACCCTCCGGGACAGGGTTTCCTACAATGAGCAGTTCTTC. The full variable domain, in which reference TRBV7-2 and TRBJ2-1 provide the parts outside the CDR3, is GAGVSQSPSNKVTEKGKDVELRCDPISGHTALYWYRQSLGQGLEFLIYFQGNSAPDKSGLPSDRFSAERTGGSVSTLTIQRTQQEDSAVYLCASTLRDRVSYNEQFFGPGTRLTVL.

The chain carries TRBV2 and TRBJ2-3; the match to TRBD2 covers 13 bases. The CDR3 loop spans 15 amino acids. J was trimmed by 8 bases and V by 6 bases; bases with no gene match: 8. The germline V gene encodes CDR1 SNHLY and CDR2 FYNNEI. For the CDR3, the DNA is TGTGCCAGCAGCACCGGGACTAGCGGGGCGGGTACGCAGTATTTT. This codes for CASSTGTSGAGTQYF.

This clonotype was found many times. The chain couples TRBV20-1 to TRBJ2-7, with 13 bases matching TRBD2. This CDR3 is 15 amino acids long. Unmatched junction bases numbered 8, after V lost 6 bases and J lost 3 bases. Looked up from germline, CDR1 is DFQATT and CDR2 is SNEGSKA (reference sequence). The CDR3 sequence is CSARLAGGRNYEQYF. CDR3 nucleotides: TGCAGTGCGCGACTAGCGGGGGGCCGTAACTACGAGCAGTACTTC.

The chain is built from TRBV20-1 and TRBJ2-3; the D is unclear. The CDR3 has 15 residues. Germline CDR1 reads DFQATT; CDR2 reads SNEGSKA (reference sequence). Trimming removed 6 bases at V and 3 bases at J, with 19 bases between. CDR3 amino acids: CSAGPRTDWTDTQYF. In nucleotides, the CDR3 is TGCAGTGCCGGCCCCCGAACTGACTGGACAGATACGCAGTATTTT.

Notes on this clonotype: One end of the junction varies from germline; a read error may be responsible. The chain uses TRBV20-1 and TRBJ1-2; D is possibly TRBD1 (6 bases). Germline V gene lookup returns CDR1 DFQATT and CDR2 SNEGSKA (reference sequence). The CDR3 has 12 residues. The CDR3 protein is CSGGTQSYGFTF. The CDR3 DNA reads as TGCAGTGGAGGGACACAGAGCTATGGCTTCACCTTC.

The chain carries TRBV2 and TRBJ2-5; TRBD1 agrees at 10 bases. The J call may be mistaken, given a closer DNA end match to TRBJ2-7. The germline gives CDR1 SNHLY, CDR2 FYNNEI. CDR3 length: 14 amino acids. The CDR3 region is CASKRDRGLYEQYF. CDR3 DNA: TGTGCCAGCAAGAGGGACAGGGGCCTCTACGAGCAGTACTTC.

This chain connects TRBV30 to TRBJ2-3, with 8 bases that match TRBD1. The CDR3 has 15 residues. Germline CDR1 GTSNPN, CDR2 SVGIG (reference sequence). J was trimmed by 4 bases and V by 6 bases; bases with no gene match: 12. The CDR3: CACQQVQGVADTQYF. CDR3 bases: TGTGCCTGCCAACAAGTACAGGGGGTCGCAGATACGCAGTATTTT. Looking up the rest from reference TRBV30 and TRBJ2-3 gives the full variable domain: SQTIHQWPATLVQPVGSPLSLECTVEGTSNPNLYWYRQAAGRGLQLLFYSVGIGQISSEVPQNLSASRPQDRQFILSSKKLLLSDSGFYLCACQQVQGVADTQYFGPGTRLTVL.

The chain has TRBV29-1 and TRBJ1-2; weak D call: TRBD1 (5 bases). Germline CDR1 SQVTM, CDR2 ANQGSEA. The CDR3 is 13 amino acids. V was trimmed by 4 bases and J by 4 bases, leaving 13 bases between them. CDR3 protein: CSVGTPGPYGYTF. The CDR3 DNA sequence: TGCAGCGTTGGGACACCGGGGCCCTATGGCTACACCTTC.

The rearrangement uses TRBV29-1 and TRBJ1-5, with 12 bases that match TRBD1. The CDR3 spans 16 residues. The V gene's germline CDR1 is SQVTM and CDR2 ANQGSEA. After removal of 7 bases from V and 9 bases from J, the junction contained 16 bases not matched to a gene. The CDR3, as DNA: TGCAGCGCCCTTCAGGGTCGGGACAGGGGGCCACGGCCCCAGCATTTT. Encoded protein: CSALQGRDRGPRPQHF.

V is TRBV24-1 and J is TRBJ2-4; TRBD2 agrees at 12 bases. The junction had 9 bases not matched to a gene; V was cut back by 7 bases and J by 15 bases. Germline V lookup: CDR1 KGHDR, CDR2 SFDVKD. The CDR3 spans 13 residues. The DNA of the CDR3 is TGTGCCACCAGGATAACCACTAGCGGGGGGTCGTACTTC. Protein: CATRITTSGGSYF.

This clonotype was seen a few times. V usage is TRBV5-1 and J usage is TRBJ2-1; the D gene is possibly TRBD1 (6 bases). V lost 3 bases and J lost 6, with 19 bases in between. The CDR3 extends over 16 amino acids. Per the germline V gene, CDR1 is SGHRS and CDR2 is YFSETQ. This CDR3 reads CASSWEGGPATNEQFF. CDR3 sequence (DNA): TGCGCCAGCAGCTGGGAAGGGGGTCCGGCGACCAATGAGCAGTTCTTC.

The DNA for the CDR3 is TGTGCCATCACTGCGGGGGGAGATACGCAGTATTTT. It encodes CAITAGGDTQYF. This chain uses TRBV10-3 with TRBJ2-3; 8 bases map to TRBD2. Per the germline V gene, CDR1 is ENHRY and CDR2 is SYGVKD. V was clipped by 7 bases and J by 5 bases; unmatched bases: 2. This CDR3 has 12 residues.

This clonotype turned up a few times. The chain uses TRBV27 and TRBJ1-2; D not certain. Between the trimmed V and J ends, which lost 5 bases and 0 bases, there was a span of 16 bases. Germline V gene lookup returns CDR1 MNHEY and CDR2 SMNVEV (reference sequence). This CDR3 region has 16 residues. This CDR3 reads CASSTNSGLPNYGYTF. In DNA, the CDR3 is TGTGCCAGCAGTACGAATTCCGGCCTGCCTAACTATGGCTACACCTTC.

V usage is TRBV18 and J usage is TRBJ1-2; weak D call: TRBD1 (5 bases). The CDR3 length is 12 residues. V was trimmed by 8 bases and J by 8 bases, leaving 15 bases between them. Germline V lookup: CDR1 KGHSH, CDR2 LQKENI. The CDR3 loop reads CASRRDLRGYTF. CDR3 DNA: TGTGCCAGCCGCAGGGACCTCCGGGGCTACACCTTC.

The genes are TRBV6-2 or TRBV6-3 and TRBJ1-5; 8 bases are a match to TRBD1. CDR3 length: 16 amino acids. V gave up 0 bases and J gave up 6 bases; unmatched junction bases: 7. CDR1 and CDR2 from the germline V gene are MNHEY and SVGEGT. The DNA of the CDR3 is TGTGCCAGCAGTTACTCGCCAAGACAGGGGCTTCAGCCCCAGCATTTT. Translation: CASSYSPRQGLQPQHF.